This TCR beta chain was found in a study of T cells expressing NK-cell markers (dated by TCRdb to about 2020). Regarding the research as a whole: TCR beta-chain repertoires were profiled in sorted CD3+CD56+NKG2C+, CD3+CD56+NKG2C- and CD3+CD56-NKG2C+ T-cell subsets from several donors. Seven of the eight sequenced donors were HCMV-seropositive and one was HCMV-seronegative. Sequencing of the libraries produced 2 x 150 bp reads on Illumina HiSeq 2000/2500, MiSeq or NextSeq. The eight sequenced donors were randomly selected healthy volunteers, three men and five women. The research as a whole found: Those dominant clonotypes were again the most abundant among CD3+CD56-NKG2C+ cells in several donors, at roughly 28.3-60.1%. For six donors, the dominant CD3+CD56+NKG2C+ clonotypes were among the top 10 CD8+ clonotypes and accounted for roughly 1.0-8% of CD8+ T cells. Whether the expanded NKG2C-expressing T cell clones were specific for HCMV antigens was left unclear.

Comments on this clonotype: Its antigen target is currently unknown.

To determine HCMV serostatus, a commercial ELISA kit was used to detect HCMV-specific IgG in serum. Ficoll density gradient centrifugation was used to isolate peripheral blood mononuclear cells from blood. The reads were generated on an Illumina HiSeq 2000. TCR beta cDNA libraries were made by 5'RACE template switching that added a universal primer site and unique molecular identifiers. cDNA synthesis was primed from the TCR beta constant segment, followed by two successive PCR amplification steps. Per the source publication's procedure: MIGEC handled demultiplexing of the reads and grouping by UMI, while MiTCR was used to assemble and quantify clonotypes. To exclude erroneous sequences, any TCR cDNA sequence not supported by at least two reads was discarded. The tcR package was used for downstream repertoire analysis, with clonotypes matched between fractions based on CDR3 nucleotide sequence plus V segment. VDJmatch was used to annotate antigen specificity against VDJdb, with one amino acid substitution in CDR3 permitted. The reads went through TCRdb reprocessing, and each CDR3 protein sequence gets one entry with no DNA. TCRdb's processing, not the study's, gives the V and J calls here. In this sample's table one finds a few hundred thousand distinct CDR3 sequences. Jointly, the top ten make up almost 1.5% of the sample.

This receptor was obtained from a woman aged 45 to 65 in good health. Donor details come from another sample of the same person, matched by shared clones. Sequencing was performed on blood T cells: a sorted CD56 or NKG2C T cell subset, CD4+ or CD8+ T cells, or bulk PBMC T cells (not recorded which).

The CDR3: CASIKGDSRVTQYF. The chain was built from TRBV2 and TRBJ2-3; TCRdb lists TRBD1, though no DNA is available to test this call. Measured from the cysteine to the phenylalanine, the CDR3 is 14 residues long. No DNA has been recorded. CDR1 and CDR2 are read off the germline V gene as SNHLY and FYNNEI.